Below, 29 T cell receptor beta chains from the same sample are listed, as sequenced in a study of CD8 T cells in Susac syndrome (dated by TCRdb to 2018 to 2020). Libraries were built with the immunoSEQ multiplex PCR assay. RNA was extracted with the RNeasy kit and about 0.5 to 1 ug was reverse transcribed using random hexamers. TCRdb cleaned the public reads at Q25 with fastp, built clones with MiXCR and kept in-frame beta chains. Each record represents a unique CDR3 protein, reported with the most common genes and DNA among its rows. The sample contains 200,000 to 300,000 distinct CDR3 sequences, 93% of them found a single time. Of the sample, about 0.07% falls within the top ten clones. Sample: CD4+ T cells from PBMCs. The receptors derive from a human donor with multiple sclerosis.

This sequence joins TRBV2 and TRBJ1-1; a weak D match, TRBD1 (5 bases). CDR3 size: 14 residues. Per the germline V gene, CDR1 is SNHLY and CDR2 is FYNNEI. With 6 bases removed from V and 3 bases from J, the gap between germline ends came to 14 bases. Written as DNA, the CDR3 is TGTGCCAGCAGGAGCCCGGGACGATACACTGAAGCTTTCTTT. This translates into CASRSPGRYTEAFF.

This chain uses TRBV7-9 with TRBJ1-5; D is unclear. This CDR3 is 15 amino acids long. The V end was cut by 0 bases, the J end by 1 base, with 7 bases between. Looked up from germline, CDR1 is SEHNR and CDR2 is FQNEAQ (reference sequence). CDR3: CASSLAGPSNQPQHF. CDR3 coding DNA: TGTGCCAGCAGCTTAGCAGGACCAAGCAATCAGCCCCAGCATTTT.

CDR3 sequence: CASSYGPQETQYF. DNA of the CDR3: TGTGCCAGCAGCTACGGGCCCCAAGAGACCCAGTACTTC. J is TRBJ2-5 and V is TRBV7-6; no definite D call. Germline CDR1 and CDR2: SGHVS and FNYEAQ. V lost 4 bases and J lost 1, with 7 bases in between. The CDR3 loop spans 13 amino acids.

V usage is TRBV5-1 and J usage is TRBJ1-4; D is perhaps TRBD1 (5 bases). The germline gives CDR1 SGHRS, CDR2 YFSETQ. CDR3 length equals 15 residues. Trimming took off 5 bases at V and 0 bases at J, with 11 bases between the two ends. CDR3 residues: CASSSTGATNEKLFF. CDR3 bases: TGCGCCAGCAGTTCTACGGGGGCAACTAATGAAAAACTGTTTTTT.

In its sample, this clonotype was seen once. V is TRBV6-6 and J is TRBJ1-2, with D perhaps TRBD1 (5 bases). V lost 3 bases, J lost 7 bases, and 15 bases lay in between. The CDR3 loop spans 14 amino acids. CDR1 is MNHNY and CDR2 is SVGAGI in the germline V gene (reference sequence). The CDR3 loop is CASSYSREVGGYTF. The CDR3, as DNA: TGTGCCAGCAGTTATAGCAGGGAAGTGGGTGGCTACACCTTC.

The chain recombines TRBV5-1 with TRBJ2-5; 7 bases match TRBD1. The CDR3 covers 15 residues. V trimming: 1 base; J trimming: 5 bases; junction bases outside the gene matches: 8. From germline, CDR1 is SGHRS and CDR2 YFSETQ. The CDR3 sequence is CASSLTGVLDETQYF. In DNA, the CDR3 is TGCGCCAGCAGCTTGACAGGGGTGCTCGACGAGACCCAGTACTTC.

The V call is TRBV15, the J call TRBJ1-2; D gene uncertain. Germline CDR1 reads LNHNV; CDR2 reads YYDKDF (reference sequence). The CDR3 has 13 residues. V lost 5 bases and J lost 2, with 9 bases in between. The CDR3 nucleotides are TGTGCCACCAGCGGATTGGGGAACTATGGCTACACCTTC. It specifies CATSGLGNYGYTF.

The chain uses TRBV6-1 and TRBJ1-2, with D maybe TRBD1 (5 bases). Germline CDR1 is MNHNS and CDR2 is SASEGT. V was cut by 1 base and J by 12 bases, with 12 bases left in between. This CDR3 spans 12 amino acids. CDR3 in DNA: TGTGCCAGCAGTGAAGACCCCAGGGTTCACACCTTC. This encodes CASSEDPRVHTF.

V gene TRBV15 combines with J gene TRBJ1-5; D is unclear. CDR1 is LNHNV, CDR2 YYDKDF, per germline (reference sequence). The CDR3 sequence is 13 residues long. V was trimmed by 5 bases and J by 9 bases, leaving 14 bases between them. The CDR3 DNA reads TGTGCCACCAGCCCGGGCGACTCAGTGCCCCAGCATTTT. Its protein product is CATSPGDSVPQHF.

The chain is built from TRBV27 and TRBJ2-1; the match to TRBD2 covers 8 bases. This CDR3 contains 14 residues. Trimming cost V 6 bases and J 0 bases; bases outside gene matches: 1. Germline lookup yields CDR1 MNHEY and CDR2 SMNVEV (reference sequence). CDR3 sequence: CASSGLASYNEQFF. The CDR3 coding sequence is TGTGCCAGCAGCGGACTAGCCTCCTACAATGAGCAGTTCTTC.

The rearrangement uses TRBV10-3 and TRBJ2-7, with no clear D. V was cut by 6 bases and J by 4 bases, with 10 bases left in between. The CDR3 spans 12 residues. Germline CDR1 ENHRY, CDR2 SYGVKD. The CDR3 sequence is CAISDGPYEQYV. The CDR3 nucleotides read TGTGCCATCAGCGATGGACCTTACGAGCAGTACGTC.

The count of this clonotype is one. The V call is TRBV10-3, the J call TRBJ2-2, with 9 bases matching TRBD2. The CDR3 spans 18 residues. Germline V lookup: CDR1 ENHRY, CDR2 SYGVKD. J was trimmed by 0 bases and V by 4 bases; bases with no gene match: 9. Here the CDR3 DNA reads TGTGCCATCAGTGGAACCGGGACTAGCAGCGCGAACACCGGGGAGCTGTTTTTT. This encodes CAISGTGTSSANTGELFF.

J is TRBJ2-5 and V is TRBV9; TRBD1 matches at 8 bases. The J segment lost 4 bases and the V segment lost 3 bases, leaving 11 bases of the junction unmatched. Germline V gene lookup returns CDR1 SGDLS and CDR2 YYNGEE. The CDR3 totals 16 residues. The CDR3 spells CASSAGQGLMGETQYF. CDR3 nucleotides: TGTGCCAGCAGCGCAGGACAGGGCCTGATGGGAGAGACCCAGTACTTC.

V gene TRBV29-1 combines with J gene TRBJ2-5; perhaps TRBD1 as D (6 bases). Trimming left V 4 bases short and J 5 bases short, with 14 bases between. The CDR3 contains 13 residues. Germline V gives CDR1 SQVTM, CDR2 ANQGSEA. The CDR3 protein is CSVAVSQGETQYF. CDR3 DNA sequence: TGCAGCGTTGCTGTCTCCCAGGGGGAGACCCAGTACTTC. Full variable domain (missing parts from reference TRBV29-1 and TRBJ2-5): SAVISQKPSRDICQRGTSLTIQCQVDSQVTMMFWYRQQPGQSLTLIATANQGSEATYESGFVIDKFPISRPNLTFSTLTVSNMSPEDSSIYLCSVAVSQGETQYFGPGTRLLVL.

The chain uses TRBV6-6 and TRBJ2-5, with TRBD1 as a possible D gene (5 bases). Germline-derived CDR1 and CDR2 are MNHNY and SVGAGI (reference sequence). CDR3 size: 14 residues. V gave up 2 bases and J gave up 5 bases, with 12 bases separating them. CDR3 amino acids: CASSYQGLRETQYF. The CDR3 DNA reads as TGTGCCAGCAGTTACCAGGGTCTTAGGGAGACCCAGTACTTC.

V usage is TRBV6-6 and J usage is TRBJ2-5, with a weak D call TRBD1 (5 bases). The CDR3 extends over 14 amino acids. Germline V lookup: CDR1 MNHNY, CDR2 SVGAGI (reference sequence). The V end lost 0 bases, the J end lost 9 bases, and 14 bases lay between the germline ends. The DNA of the CDR3 is TGTGCCAGCAGTTACTCGGGGCCTCAAGGGGCCCAGTACTTC. This encodes CASSYSGPQGAQYF.

This chain connects TRBV7-2 to TRBJ2-7; 11 bases align to TRBD2. V shed 8 bases and J 7 bases; nucleotides not matched to a gene: 16. The CDR3 covers 16 residues. CDR1 is SGHTA, CDR2 FQGNSA, per germline. The CDR3 nucleotides are TGTGCCAGCGGTTCTAGGGTTAGCGGGGGGGCCCGTGAGCAGTACTTC. Protein product: CASGSRVSGGAREQYF.

This chain connects TRBV24-1 to TRBJ2-1; tentatively, D is TRBD2 (6 bases). The CDR3 runs to 13 residues. Trimming took 4 bases from V and 10 from J, leaving 13 bases between them. The germline V gene encodes CDR1 KGHDR and CDR2 SFDVKD. The CDR3 nucleotides read TGTGCCACCAGTGACTCGACTAGAGACGAGCAGTTCTTC. Encoded protein: CATSDSTRDEQFF.

The chain is built from TRBV29-1 and TRBJ2-5; a possible D gene is TRBD2 (6 bases). The CDR3 has 12 residues. Germline V gives CDR1 SQVTM, CDR2 ANQGSEA. V lost 5 bases and J 2 bases, leaving 9 bases between the germline ends. CDR3 DNA sequence: TGCAGCGTTCGCAGCGGGCAAGAGACCCAGTACTTC. It codes for CSVRSGQETQYF.

The chain has TRBV20-1 and TRBJ1-5, with D uncertain. With 3 bases removed from V and 1 base from J, the gap between germline ends came to 7 bases. Germline values: CDR1 DFQATT, CDR2 SNEGSKA (reference sequence). CDR3 length equals 13 residues. The CDR3 sequence is CSASSTSNQPQHF. The CDR3 nucleotides are TGCAGTGCTAGTTCCACCAGCAATCAGCCCCAGCATTTT.

This rearrangement joins TRBV29-1 to TRBJ2-1, with 10 bases fitting TRBD2. Germline trimming cut 7 bases from V and 4 bases from J; bases unmatched to any gene: 7. CDR3 length equals 14 residues. Germline-derived CDR1 and CDR2 are SQVTM and ANQGSEA. CDR3 bases: TGCAGCGGTGCCGGACTAGCGGCATACAATGAGCAGTTCTTC. Amino acid sequence: CSGAGLAAYNEQFF.

The rearrangement links TRBV7-2 to TRBJ1-4; D is ambiguous. CDR1 is SGHTA and CDR2 is FQGNSA in the germline V gene. This CDR3 has 15 amino acids. Between the trimmed V and J ends, which lost 5 bases and 8 bases, there was a span of 18 bases. The CDR3 loop is CASSPRPSFREKLFF. The CDR3 DNA reads TGTGCCAGCAGCCCCCGGCCCTCCTTTCGGGAAAAACTGTTTTTT.

The V gene is TRBV29-1, the J gene TRBJ1-5, with D hard to call. Germline CDR1 SQVTM, CDR2 ANQGSEA. The CDR3 has 14 amino acids. Trimming removed 4 bases from V and 4 bases from J, with 14 bases in between. The CDR3: CSVGEGRWNQPQHF. The CDR3 nucleotides are TGCAGCGTTGGAGAAGGGAGATGGAATCAGCCCCAGCATTTT.

This clonotype showed up just once. The chain uses TRBV24-1 and TRBJ1-5; D remains ambiguous. From germline, CDR1 is KGHDR and CDR2 SFDVKD. This CDR3 is 15 amino acids long. Trimming removed 5 bases at V and 3 bases at J, with 13 bases between. The CDR3 loop reads CATSGRGGDNQPQHF. The CDR3 region has the DNA TGTGCCACCAGTGGGCGCGGCGGGGACAATCAGCCCCAGCATTTT.

This chain uses TRBV20-1 with TRBJ1-5, with D possibly being TRBD1 (5 bases). V was trimmed by 6 bases and J by 4 bases, leaving 16 bases between them. This CDR3 is built from 14 residues. Germline CDR1 reads DFQATT; CDR2 reads SNEGSKA (reference sequence). This chain's CDR3 is CSALQASNNQPQHF. Written as DNA, the CDR3 is TGCAGTGCCCTACAGGCCTCCAATAATCAGCCCCAGCATTTT.

The chain links TRBV29-1 to TRBJ2-1; 7 bases match TRBD1. Trimming removed 3 bases from V and 7 bases from J; junction bases left unmatched: 6. This CDR3 spans 13 amino acids. Germline lookup yields CDR1 SQVTM and CDR2 ANQGSEA. CDR3 DNA: TGCAGCGTTGACAAGACAGGGTGGAATGAGCAGTTCTTC. It translates to CSVDKTGWNEQFF.

The V and J genes are TRBV7-9 and TRBJ2-7; D is unclear. The CDR3 runs to 13 residues. Germline loops: CDR1 SEHNR, CDR2 FQNEAQ (reference sequence). Trimming stripped 1 base from V and 4 bases from J, with 8 bases between. This CDR3 reads CASSLGWGYEQYF. Written as DNA, the CDR3 is TGTGCCAGCAGCTTAGGGTGGGGTTACGAGCAGTACTTC. The variable domain in full, with the rest retrieved from reference TRBV7-9 and TRBJ2-7, is DTGVSQNPRHKITKRGQNVTFRCDPISEHNRLYWYRQTLGQGPEFLTYFQNEAQLEKSRLLSDRFSAERPKGSFSTLEIQRTEQGDSAMYLCASSLGWGYEQYFGPGTRLTVT.

The CDR3 DNA reads TGTGCCAGCAGCGGCAGGAGGGAGACCCAGTACTTC. Its protein product is CASSGRRETQYF. This chain uses TRBV5-6 with TRBJ2-5, with D possibly being TRBD2 (5 bases). Trimming removed 4 bases at V and 5 bases at J, with 9 bases between. CDR1 SGHDT and CDR2 YYEEEE come from the germline V gene. CDR3 length: 12 amino acids.

This chain joins TRBV6-1 and TRBJ1-5, with 8 bases that match TRBD1. V lost 4 bases, J lost 0 bases, and 2 bases stayed unmatched. This CDR3 comprises 15 residues. The germline CDR1 and CDR2 sequences are MNHNS and SASEGT. In DNA, the CDR3 is TGTGCCAGCAGTGGGACAGGGCATAGCAATCAGCCCCAGCATTTT. The encoded protein is CASSGTGHSNQPQHF.